This T cell receptor (beta chain) was observed in a study of prognosis after radiotherapy for stage I lung cancer. With two-round multiplex PCR, TCR beta CDR3 sequences were amplified from genomic DNA. Primers specific to each TRBV and TRBJ gene drove first-round PCR. MiXCR, run by TCRdb on the multiplex PCR reads, gives a single entry per CDR3 protein. The sample holds tens of thousands of distinct CDR3 sequences, around 27% seen once. As to this clonotype: The antigen is unknown. A single base separates this from a much larger clone, so it may be a read error.

General observations from the study: Shannon entropy after stereotactic body radiation therapy was lower in patients who developed distant metastases.

The specimen comprised PBMCs, sampled before or after stereotactic body radiation therapy (not recorded which). The sequence derives from a donor aged 50 or older with non-small cell lung cancer.

The CDR3 reads CASSRDDGGSRLFF. The CDR3, as DNA: TGTGCCAGCAGCCGGGACGACGGGGGCTCCCGACTGTTTTTT. This chain joins TRBV6-1 and TRBJ1-4; perhaps TRBD1 as D (6 bases). The germline gives CDR1 MNHNS, CDR2 SASEGT. Deletions cut 6 bases from V and 13 bases from J, with 21 bases between. This CDR3 spans 14 amino acids.